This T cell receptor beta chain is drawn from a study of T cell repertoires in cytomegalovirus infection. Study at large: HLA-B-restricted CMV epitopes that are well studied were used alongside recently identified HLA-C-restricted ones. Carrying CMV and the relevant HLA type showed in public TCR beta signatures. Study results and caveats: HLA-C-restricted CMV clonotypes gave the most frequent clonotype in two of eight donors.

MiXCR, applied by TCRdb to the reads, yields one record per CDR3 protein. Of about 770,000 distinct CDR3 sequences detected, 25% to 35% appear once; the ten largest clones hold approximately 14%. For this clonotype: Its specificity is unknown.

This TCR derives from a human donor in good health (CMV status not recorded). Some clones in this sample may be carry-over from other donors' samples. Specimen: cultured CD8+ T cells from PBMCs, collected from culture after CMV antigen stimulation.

CDR3 sequence (DNA): TGCGCCAGCAGCCAAGAAGCCAAGCCGGGTCAGCCCCAGCATTTT. Encoded protein: CASSQEAKPGQPQHF. The V and J genes are TRBV4-1 and TRBJ1-5, with D uncertain. Trimming removed 0 bases from V and 6 bases from J, with 12 bases in between. Per the germline V gene, CDR1 is MGHRA and CDR2 is YSYEKL. This CDR3 has 15 residues.